One T cell receptor (beta chain) is described in this entry. Its antigen remains unidentified. Naivety among CD8 cells was defined by CD45RO negativity and positive CCR7 selection, thereby excluding terminally differentiated effector memory CD45RA+ cells. Between the trimmed V and J ends, which lost 5 bases and 5 bases, there was a span of 18 bases. The germline CDR1 and CDR2 sequences are SEHNR and FQNEAQ (reference sequence). The CDR3 is made up of 16 amino acids. The sample belongs to a study of shared clonotypes between healthy human individuals. Whole-study results and caveats: All-four-donor shared clonotypes had higher generation probabilities than non-shared clonotypes did. Naive subsets generally had larger estimated richness than memory subsets.

Every immunoSEQ plate was one replicate of a subset's evenly spread DNA. TCRdb's copy holds only in-frame clones and misses some; the assay was immunoSEQ multiplex PCR. The sample holds some 2 million clones, approximately 95% seen once. This chain joins TRBV7-9 and TRBJ1-4; a possible D gene is TRBD1 (6 bases). This receptor was taken from a man aged 18 to 30 in good health. Sequences were obtained from naive CD8+ T cells sorted from blood. CDR3 sequence: CASSPGGGTGNEKLFF. The CDR3 region has the DNA TGTGCCAGCAGCCCTGGGGGCGGGACGGGGAATGAAAAACTGTTTTTT.